This passage covers 18 T cell receptor beta chains from one sample sequenced in a study of shared clonotypes between healthy human individuals. The table came from immunoSEQ multiplex PCR; TCRdb's copy has only in-frame clones and leaves some out. This sample has 800,000 to 950,000 clones, with 96% found just once. In the naive CD8 group, cells lacked CD45RO and were positively selected for CCR7, so terminally differentiated effector memory CD45RA+ cells were left out. The sequenced sample was naive CD8+ T cells sorted from blood. These receptors all come from a man under 40 in good health.

Regarding this clone: At the DNA level, this CDR3 is encoded by other sequences in the same sample as well. Here the CDR3 reads CASSLGRTYEQYF. As DNA, the CDR3 is TGTGCCAGCAGCTTAGGCAGAACCTACGAGCAGTACTTC. This rearrangement joins TRBV7-9 to TRBJ2-7; no definite D call. The V gene's germline CDR1 is SEHNR and CDR2 FQNEAQ (reference sequence). V lost 1 base and J lost 2, with 6 bases in between. The CDR3 loop spans 13 amino acids.

The V gene is TRBV10-1, the J gene TRBJ1-1; weak D call: TRBD1 (5 bases). The CDR3 is 13 residues long. V lost 6 bases and J lost 1, with 9 bases in between. CDR1 WNHNN and CDR2 SYGVQD come from the germline V gene (reference sequence). DNA of the CDR3: TGCGCCAGCAGGAATACAGGGAACACTGAAGCTTTCTTT. Translation gives CASRNTGNTEAFF.

In DNA, the CDR3 is TGTGCCAGGACAGGGGACAACGAGCAGTACTTC. Translation gives CARTGDNEQYF. The chain couples TRBV5-3 to TRBJ2-7, with TRBD1 matching over 8 bases. TRBV5-3 is an open reading frame, and its role is uncertain. The CDR3 is made up of 11 amino acids. The V and J ends lost 8 bases and 5 bases, in that order; junction bases with no gene match: 3.

The chain employs TRBV11-3 and TRBJ2-7; D is unclear. The germline gives CDR1 SGHNT, CDR2 YENEEA. This CDR3 contains 13 residues. Trimming removed 1 base from V and 3 bases from J, with 7 bases in between. CDR3 sequence reads: CASSLGVGYEQYF. In nucleotides, the CDR3 is TGTGCCAGCAGCTTAGGAGTGGGCTACGAGCAGTACTTC.

This clone was recorded once. The chain has TRBV27 and TRBJ2-2; 7 bases map to TRBD2. V was clipped by 8 bases and J by 6 bases; unmatched bases: 9. Looked up from germline, CDR1 is MNHEY and CDR2 is SMNVEV (reference sequence). The CDR3 sequence is 14 residues long. CDR3 nucleotide sequence: TGTGCCAGCGGAGCGGGGTGGGGTCCCGGGGAGCTGTTTTTT. It yields the protein CASGAGWGPGELFF.

This clone is a singleton in its sample. The chain combines TRBV27 with TRBJ1-2; D is undetermined. This CDR3 region has 12 residues. V was trimmed by 8 bases and J by 2 bases, leaving 9 bases between them. From germline, CDR1 is MNHEY and CDR2 SMNVEV (reference sequence). CDR3 sequence: CASGPDNYGYTF. The CDR3 region has the DNA TGTGCCAGCGGGCCAGACAACTATGGCTACACCTTC.

The genes are TRBV4-1 and TRBJ1-3; D is uncertain. V was clipped by 7 bases and J by 1 base, with 14 bases between them. The CDR3 totals 15 residues. Germline V gene lookup returns CDR1 MGHRA and CDR2 YSYEKL. CDR3 sequence reads: CASTGDGVSGNTIYF. CDR3 bases: TGCGCCAGCACCGGAGACGGGGTATCTGGAAACACCATATATTTT.

This chain connects TRBV19 to TRBJ2-7; 13 bases fit TRBD2. The CDR3 runs to 16 residues. Germline CDR1 and CDR2: LNHDA and SQIVND (reference sequence). V lost 1 base and J lost 0; bases outside the gene matches: 0. This CDR3 reads CASSIGLAGGSYEQYF. The CDR3 bases are TGTGCCAGTAGTATAGGACTAGCGGGAGGCTCCTACGAGCAGTACTTC. The full variable domain, with the rest looked up from reference TRBV19 and TRBJ2-7, is DGGITQSPKYLFRKEGQNVTLSCEQNLNHDAMYWYRQDPGQGLRLIYYSQIVNDFQKGDIAEGYSVSREKKESFPLTVTSAQKNPTAFYLCASSIGLAGGSYEQYFGPGTRLTVT.

V usage is TRBV11-2 and J usage is TRBJ2-7; 8 bases match TRBD1. The V gene's germline CDR1 is SGHAT and CDR2 FQNNGV. The CDR3 covers 16 residues. After removal of 4 bases from V and 2 bases from J, the junction contained 10 bases not matched to a gene. This CDR3 reads CASSSKTGTGPYEQYF. In DNA, the CDR3 is TGTGCCAGCAGCTCGAAGACCGGGACAGGCCCCTACGAGCAGTACTTC.

The V call is TRBV5-1, the J call TRBJ2-3, with a weak D call TRBD2 (6 bases). The CDR3 is made up of 14 amino acids. Germline V gene data show CDR1 as SGHRS and CDR2 as YFSETQ. Trimming stripped 2 bases from V and 2 bases from J, with 9 bases between. The CDR3 sequence: CASSLGGPTDTQYF. DNA of the CDR3: TGCGCCAGCAGCTTAGGAGGGCCCACAGATACGCAGTATTTT.

CDR3 nucleotide sequence: TGTGCCAGCAGTGCCCGGACGACGGGGCAAAACATTCAGTACTTC. This gives the protein CASSARTTGQNIQYF. The chain joins TRBV28 to TRBJ2-4, with D possibly called TRBD1 or TRBD2 (5 bases each). Germline CDR1 is MDHEN and CDR2 is SYDVKM. The CDR3 spans 15 residues. Trimming removed 5 bases at V and 5 bases at J, with 16 bases between.

V gene TRBV29-1 combines with J gene TRBJ2-1, with TRBD2 identical over 11 bases. The CDR3 has 13 residues. V gave up 5 bases and J gave up 14 bases; unmatched junction bases: 11. Germline V lookup: CDR1 SQVTM, CDR2 ANQGSEA. Here the CDR3 DNA reads TGCAGCGTTCTGAGTAGCGGGAGGGCCAATGAGTTCTTC. Protein sequence: CSVLSSGRANEFF.

This rearrangement joins TRBV28 to TRBJ2-7; 13 nucleotides align to TRBD2. The germline CDR1 and CDR2 sequences are MDHEN and SYDVKM. The CDR3 covers 19 residues. V gave up 6 bases and J gave up 2 bases; unmatched junction bases: 16. Here the CDR3 reads CASRTIGSGTSGTPYEQYF. DNA of the CDR3: TGTGCCAGCAGGACTATAGGAAGCGGGACTAGCGGGACCCCCTACGAGCAGTACTTC.

The genes are TRBV10-2 and TRBJ2-7; D gene unclear. Trimming pared 5 bases from V and 4 bases from J, leaving 6 bases between. The CDR3 contains 11 residues. Germline loops: CDR1 WSHSY, CDR2 SAAADI. The CDR3 sequence: CASSFGYEQYF. CDR3 sequence (DNA): TGCGCCAGCAGTTTTGGGTACGAGCAGTACTTC.

The rearrangement joins TRBV27 to TRBJ2-3; TRBD1 aligns across 9 bases. The germline V gene encodes CDR1 MNHEY and CDR2 SMNVEV (reference sequence). The CDR3 is made up of 15 amino acids. V was pared by 5 bases and J by 5 bases, with 8 bases of the junction left unmatched. CDR3 DNA: TGTGCCAGCAGTGACCGACCGACAGGGGGAGATACGCAGTATTTT. Amino acids: CASSDRPTGGDTQYF.

This chain links TRBV19 with TRBJ2-1, with TRBD2 matching 12 bases. Germline CDR1 reads LNHDA; CDR2 reads SQIVND (reference sequence). This CDR3 region has 17 residues. After removal of 2 bases from V and 1 base from J, the junction contained 3 bases not matched to a gene. The CDR3 coding sequence is TGTGCCAGTAGTATATGGGGACTAGCGGGTTCCTACAATGAGCAGTTCTTC. The encoded protein is CASSIWGLAGSYNEQFF.

This chain joins TRBV13 and TRBJ2-2, with TRBD1 as a possible D gene (5 bases). V was cut by 1 base and J by 4 bases, with 13 bases left in between. CDR1 is PRHDT and CDR2 is FYEKMQ in the germline V gene (reference sequence). This CDR3 has 16 residues. Here the CDR3 reads CASSLEGVAGTGELFF. CDR3 bases: TGTGCCAGCAGCTTAGAAGGGGTAGCAGGCACCGGGGAGCTGTTTTTT.

V and J are TRBV18 and TRBJ1-5, with D tentatively TRBD1 (5 bases). V lost 5 bases, J lost 4 bases, and 9 bases lay in between. The length of the CDR3 is 13 residues. Germline V gene sequence: CDR1 KGHSH, CDR2 LQKENI. The CDR3 here is CASSETVNQPQHF. DNA of the CDR3: TGTGCCAGCTCAGAGACAGTTAATCAGCCCCAGCATTTT.